This T cell receptor (beta chain) was observed in a study of T cells in Graves' hyperthyroidism and ophthalmopathy. The wider study: Specimen type is peripheral blood, collected at initial diagnosis prior to any treatment.

V was pared by 2 bases and J by 4 bases, with 9 bases of the junction left unmatched. CDR3 size: 18 residues. Germline assignment: CDR1 SGHRS and CDR2 YFSETQ. Regarding the study as a whole: Within blood appeared most thyroid clonotypes that had expanded above 0.001. A 13 V-J signature model discriminated ophthalmopathy versus stable hyperthyroidism. With a median lead of approximately 6.4 months before onset, the model predicted ophthalmopathy.

Amplification of TCR beta CDR3 regions used RNA as the template. Using the HTBI primer set, a first-round RT-PCR was run on the TCR CDR3. One entry per CDR3 protein results from TCRdb running MiXCR on the multiplex PCR reads. This sample carries 600,000 to 850,000 distinct CDR3 sequences, around 20% of them seen once, and the ten largest clones take over 15%. Details on this clonotype: The antigen is not known.

The source is a woman between 45 and 60 years old with Graves' hyperthyroidism that later progressed to Graves' ophthalmopathy. The sample comprised blood. V and J are TRBV5-1 and TRBJ2-6, with TRBD1 identical over 10 bases. In DNA form, the CDR3 reads TGCGCCAGCAGCTTTCTAGGGACAGGGGCGTCAGGGGCCAACGTCCTGACTTTC. Translation gives CASSFLGTGASGANVLTF.